This T cell receptor (beta chain) was obtained from a study of blood T cells in healthy people across ages. Findings and limits, study-wide: TCR beta diversity per million T cells fell roughly linearly with age. Estimates of diversity drawn from one million T cells were considered underestimates.

Combining a sample-barcoded 5' primer with a J-beta primer mix, a second PCR ran for 7 to 11 cycles. TCRdb reprocessed the 5' RACE reads with MiXCR, giving one entry per CDR3 protein. Among 850,000 to 1,000,000 distinct CDR3 sequences listed, 48% were seen once. As regards this clonotype: As yet, its antigen is unknown. Possible read error: a much larger clone is one base away.

Trimming removed 2 bases from V and 10 bases from J, with 7 bases in between. From germline, CDR1 is SGHTA and CDR2 FQGNSA. The CDR3 is 11 amino acids. The TCR was taken from a man younger than 40 in good health. Sequencing used blood. The chain couples TRBV7-2 to TRBJ2-3; D is uncertain. This CDR3 is CASSLTYAQYF. The CDR3 coding sequence is TGTGCCAGCAGCTTAACGTATGCGCAGTATTTT.